These T cell receptor beta chains were read from a single sample in a study of T cell changes during pregnancy in multiple sclerosis. Profiled with immunoSEQ multiplex PCR; TCRdb holds only in-frame clones, not every one. This sample yields about 46,000 clones, of which 91% are seen a single time; about 8.1% belongs to the top ten. The material sequenced was CD8+ T cells from peripheral blood mononuclear cells, taken after pregnancy. The receptors were gathered from a female donor with multiple sclerosis, enrolled in a pregnancy study. The CDR3 runs from the conserved cysteine through the conserved F or W. The D gene is left open where the match is weak. Expanded clones get a size class; other rows say once, few or many, or leave the size out.

cdr3_aa	cdr3_nt	v_call	clone_size	cdr3_length	d_call	j_call
CASSQGPRTSLRETQYF	TGTGCCAGCAGCCAAGGACCCCGGACTAGCCTTAGAGAGACCCAGTACTTC	TRBV7-4	-	17	TRBD2	TRBJ2-5
CASSQQEGAWEQYF	TGCGCCAGCAGCCAACAGGAGGGGGCCTGGGAGCAGTACTTC	TRBV4-1	-	14	-	TRBJ2-7
CASSAGQNYEQYF	TGTGCCAGTAGTGCGGGACAGAACTACGAGCAGTACTTC	TRBV19	-	13	-	TRBJ2-7
CASSFRVTGELFF	TGTGCCAGCAGCTTCAGGGTTACCGGGGAGCTGTTTTTT	TRBV13	-	13	-	TRBJ2-2
CASSGQGRDYGYTF	TGTGCCAGCAGTGGGCAGGGGCGCGACTATGGCTACACCTTC	TRBV2	-	14	-	TRBJ1-2
CASAWSGSTDTQYF	TGTGCCAGCGCGTGGAGCGGGAGCACAGATACGCAGTATTTT	TRBV2	-	14	-	TRBJ2-3
CASSYSGREYEQYF	TGTGCCAGCAGTTACTCCGGCAGGGAATACGAGCAGTACTTC	TRBV6-5	-	14	-	TRBJ2-7
CAWSGEGWDSGELFF	TGTGCCTGGAGTGGAGAAGGGTGGGACTCCGGGGAGCTGTTTTTT	TRBV30	medium-sized	15	-	TRBJ2-2
CASSPSSGNTIYF	TGTGCCAGCAGTCCCAGCTCTGGAAACACCATATATTTT	TRBV6-5	-	13	-	TRBJ1-3
CAIILDGTYFF	TGTGCCATCATTCTAGACGGTACTTATTTCTTT	TRBV10-3	once	11	-	TRBJ1-1
CATGPGGGYEQYF	TGTGCCACCGGTCCGGGAGGGGGCTACGAGCAGTACTTC	TRBV27	once	13	TRBD2	TRBJ2-7
CASSLYSNTEAFF	TGTGCCAGCAGCTTGTACTCGAACACTGAAGCTTTCTTT	TRBV5-4	-	13	-	TRBJ1-1
CASSPTGTNSGNTIYF	TGTGCCAGCAGTCCTACAGGTACCAACTCTGGAAACACCATATATTTT	TRBV27	-	16	-	TRBJ1-3
CASSGQGYQPQHF	TGTGCCAGCAGTGGACAGGGATATCAGCCCCAGCATTTT	TRBV6-5	-	13	TRBD1	TRBJ1-5
CASSPRTSGTYEQYF	TGTGCCAGCAGTCCCCGGACTAGCGGGACCTACGAGCAGTACTTC	TRBV27	-	15	TRBD2	TRBJ2-7